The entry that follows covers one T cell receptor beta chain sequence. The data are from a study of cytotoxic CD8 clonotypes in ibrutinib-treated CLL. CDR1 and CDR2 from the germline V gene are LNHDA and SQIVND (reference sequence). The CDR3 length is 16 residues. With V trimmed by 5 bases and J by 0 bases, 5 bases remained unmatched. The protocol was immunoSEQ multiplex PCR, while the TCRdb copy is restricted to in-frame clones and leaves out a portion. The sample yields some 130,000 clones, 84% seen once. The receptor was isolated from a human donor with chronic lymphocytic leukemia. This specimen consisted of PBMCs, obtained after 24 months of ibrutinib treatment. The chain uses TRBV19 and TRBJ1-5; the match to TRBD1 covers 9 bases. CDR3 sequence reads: CASSQGTGTSNQPQHF. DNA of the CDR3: TGTGCCAGTAGTCAGGGGACAGGGACTAGCAATCAGCCCCAGCATTTT. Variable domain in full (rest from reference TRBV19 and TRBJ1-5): DGGITQSPKYLFRKEGQNVTLSCEQNLNHDAMYWYRQDPGQGLRLIYYSQIVNDFQKGDIAEGYSVSREKKESFPLTVTSAQKNPTAFYLCASSQGTGTSNQPQHFGDGTRLSIL.